This T cell receptor beta chain was sequenced for a study of response to subunit inactivated influenza vaccine. Each CDR3 protein gets one entry after TCRdb re-called the RT-PCR reads with MiXCR. Of hundreds of thousands of distinct CDR3 sequences in the sample, approximately 10% were seen once. The V gene lost 7 bases and the J gene lost 1 base, with 11 bases spanning the gap. The germline gives CDR1 SGHRS, CDR2 YFSETQ. This CDR3 is 14 amino acids long. The source was PBMCs from blood, collected roughly 45 days after vaccination. The clonotype comes from a man aged 50 to 59 who received an inactivated influenza vaccine. The V gene is TRBV5-1, the J gene TRBJ2-2; perhaps TRBD1 as D (6 bases). DNA for the CDR3: TGCGCCAGCGGAAAAGGGGGGAACACCGGGGAGCTGTTTTTT. Its protein is CASGKGGNTGELFF.